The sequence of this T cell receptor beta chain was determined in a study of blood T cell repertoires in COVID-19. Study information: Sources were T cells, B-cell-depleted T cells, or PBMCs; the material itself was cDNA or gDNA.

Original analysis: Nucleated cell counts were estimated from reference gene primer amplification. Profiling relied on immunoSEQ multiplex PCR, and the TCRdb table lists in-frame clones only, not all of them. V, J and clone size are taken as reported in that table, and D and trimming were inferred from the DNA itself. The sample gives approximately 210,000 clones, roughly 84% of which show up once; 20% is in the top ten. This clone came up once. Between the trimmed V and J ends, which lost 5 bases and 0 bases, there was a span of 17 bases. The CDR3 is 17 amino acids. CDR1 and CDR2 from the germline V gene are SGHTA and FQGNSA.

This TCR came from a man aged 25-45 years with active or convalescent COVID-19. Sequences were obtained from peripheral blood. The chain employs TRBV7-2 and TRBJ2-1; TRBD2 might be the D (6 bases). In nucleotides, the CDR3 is TGTGCCAGCAGCCTGCTGGGTCTAGCGAGCTCCTACAATGAGCAGTTCTTC. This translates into CASSLLGLASSYNEQFF.